The 27 T cell receptor beta chains given below trace back to one sample, sequenced in a study of T cell changes during pregnancy in multiple sclerosis. The data were produced by immunoSEQ multiplex PCR, yet TCRdb's version contains in-frame clones alone and is incomplete. The data show around 69,000 clones, roughly 93% seen once. The sample here was peripheral blood, taken in the third trimester of pregnancy. The receptors shown here come from a female donor with multiple sclerosis, enrolled in a pregnancy study.

The rearrangement uses TRBV19 and TRBJ1-1, with D possibly being TRBD1 (5 bases). Germline V CDR1 and CDR2: LNHDA, SQIVND (reference sequence). This CDR3 has 13 amino acids. Trimming removed 5 bases from V and 4 bases from J, with 11 bases in between. Here the CDR3 reads CASSPTGGTEAFF. DNA for the CDR3: TGTGCCAGTAGTCCTACGGGGGGCACTGAAGCTTTCTTT.

This chain connects TRBV5-1 to TRBJ2-1; 8 positions match TRBD2. This CDR3 region has 13 residues. Germline CDR1 reads SGHRS; CDR2 reads YFSETQ. Trimming removed 8 bases from V and 9 bases from J; junction bases left unmatched: 10. CDR3 sequence reads: CASRPGLGPEQFF. CDR3 bases: TGCGCCAGTCGACCGGGACTAGGTCCTGAGCAGTTCTTC.

The chain has TRBV27 and TRBJ2-5, with D tentatively TRBD2 (6 bases). This CDR3 is 13 amino acids long. The germline gives CDR1 MNHEY, CDR2 SMNVEV (reference sequence). V gave up 4 bases and J gave up 9 bases, with 15 bases separating them. Written as DNA, the CDR3 is TGTGCCAGCAGTTCAAGACGGGGGATGGCCCAGTACTTC. Its protein is CASSSRRGMAQYF.

The chain employs TRBV19 and TRBJ1-5; no clear D gene. This CDR3 contains 17 residues. V was clipped by 4 bases and J by 2 bases, with 18 bases between them. Per germline, CDR1 LNHDA and CDR2 SQIVND (reference sequence). CDR3: CASSKRTSFEGNQPQHF. The CDR3 DNA follows: TGTGCCAGTAGTAAGAGGACTAGCTTCGAAGGCAATCAGCCCCAGCATTTT.

V usage is TRBV6-5 and J usage is TRBJ1-3; no reliable D call. Trimming left V 0 bases short and J 4 bases short, with 10 bases between. The CDR3 extends over 15 amino acids. CDR1 is MNHEY and CDR2 is SVGAGI in the germline V gene. This CDR3 reads CASSYSSGLGNTIYF. The CDR3 nucleotides read TGTGCCAGCAGTTACTCTTCGGGGTTAGGAAACACCATATATTTT.

V is TRBV11-2 and J is TRBJ2-7; weak D call: TRBD2 (7 bases). Trimming removed 5 bases at V and 7 bases at J, with 24 bases between. The CDR3 sequence is 16 residues long. CDR1 is SGHAT, CDR2 FQNNGV, per germline. The CDR3 protein is CASSPLTSGGLQEQYF. The CDR3 DNA follows: TGTGCCAGCAGCCCGTTGACATCGGGGGGCCTTCAAGAGCAGTACTTC.

This chain joins TRBV27 and TRBJ1-2; D is uncertain. Germline-derived CDR1 and CDR2 are MNHEY and SMNVEV (reference sequence). V was shortened by 4 bases and J by 0 bases, with 6 bases between the two germline ends. The CDR3 extends over 13 amino acids. The CDR3: CASSYYTNYGYTF. CDR3 in DNA: TGTGCCAGCAGTTACTATACTAACTATGGCTACACCTTC.

CDR3 nucleotide sequence: TGTGCCAGCAGCTGGGGGACTAGCTACAATGAGCAGTTCTTC. This codes for CASSWGTSYNEQFF. The chain carries TRBV11-2 and TRBJ2-1; TRBD2 agrees at 8 bases. The CDR3 extends over 14 amino acids. From germline, CDR1 is SGHAT and CDR2 FQNNGV. Trimming took 4 bases from V and 3 from J; bases not matched to a gene: 2.

The table lists this clone with a count of one. This chain joins TRBV7-9 and TRBJ2-7, with TRBD1 as a possible D gene (7 bases). The germline V gene has CDR1 SEHNR and CDR2 FQNEAQ (reference sequence). This CDR3 region has 14 residues. V was trimmed by 6 bases and J by 2 bases, leaving 14 bases between them. The CDR3 nucleotides read TGTGCCAGCAGATCCTCAGGGGGGCCCTACGAGCAGTACTTC. It specifies CASRSSGGPYEQYF.

The J gene is TRBJ2-7, the V gene TRBV11-2, with a possible D match to TRBD1 (5 bases). The CDR3 loop spans 12 amino acids. In germline, CDR1 is SGHAT, CDR2 FQNNGV. V was trimmed by 5 bases and J by 4 bases, leaving 9 bases between them. As DNA, the CDR3 is TGTGCCAGCAGCCTGAAGGGGTACGAGCAGTACTTC. Translated: CASSLKGYEQYF.

The V gene is TRBV9, the J gene TRBJ2-2, with 9 nucleotides matching TRBD2. The ends lost 3 bases at V and 3 bases at J; junction bases unmatched: 0. CDR3 length: 14 residues. Germline V gene lookup returns CDR1 SGDLS and CDR2 YYNGEE. CDR3 coding DNA: TGTGCCAGCAGCGGGACTAGCGACACCGGGGAGCTGTTTTTT. Encoded protein: CASSGTSDTGELFF.

The V and J genes are TRBV11-2 and TRBJ1-6, with unresolved D. CDR1 is SGHAT, CDR2 FQNNGV, per germline. Trimming took off 3 bases at V and 7 bases at J, with 10 bases between the two ends. The CDR3 is made up of 14 amino acids. CDR3 nucleotides: TGTGCCAGCAGCTTCGGTAACAGAAATTCACCCCTCCACTTT. It codes for CASSFGNRNSPLHF.

This clone has more than one count but fewer than ten. The rearrangement joins TRBV30 to TRBJ2-1, with D hard to call. Germline V lookup: CDR1 GTSNPN, CDR2 SVGIG (reference sequence). With 0 bases removed from V and 5 bases from J, the gap between germline ends came to 5 bases. The CDR3 spans 12 residues. CDR3 sequence reads: CAWSVSHNEQFF. CDR3 nucleotide sequence: TGTGCCTGGAGTGTAAGCCACAATGAGCAGTTCTTC.

This chain connects TRBV28 to TRBJ1-2; possible D gene TRBD1, 5 bases. V lost 8 bases and J lost 1, with 17 bases in between. There are 15 residues in the CDR3. Germline assignment: CDR1 MDHEN and CDR2 SYDVKM. The CDR3 DNA is TGTGCCAGCTCGCCCGGGGGGTCCCTTAACTATGGCTACACCTTC. The encoded protein is CASSPGGSLNYGYTF.

The chain is built from TRBV11-2 and TRBJ2-5; D unresolved. This CDR3 has 14 amino acids. The germline V gene encodes CDR1 SGHAT and CDR2 FQNNGV. The V and J ends lost 2 bases and 1 base respectively, with 8 bases between them. The CDR3 is CASSLFTVQETQYF. For the CDR3, the DNA is TGTGCCAGCAGCTTATTTACAGTCCAAGAGACCCAGTACTTC.

This chain uses TRBV6-4 with TRBJ2-3, with a weak D call TRBD2 (7 bases). The length of the CDR3 is 14 residues. From germline, CDR1 is MRHNA and CDR2 SNTAGT. Trimming removed 4 bases at V and 4 bases at J, with 12 bases between. In DNA, the CDR3 is TGTGCCAGCAGTGTGGGGGGGCTTGCAGATACGCAGTATTTT. This encodes CASSVGGLADTQYF.

J is TRBJ1-2 and V is TRBV7-9, with D tentatively TRBD1 (6 bases). The CDR3 has 12 amino acids. Germline loops: CDR1 SEHNR, CDR2 FQNEAQ (reference sequence). The V end lost 1 base, the J end lost 8 bases, and 8 bases lay between the germline ends. The CDR3 DNA sequence: TGTGCCAGCAGCTTAGTAGGGGGAGGCTACACCTTC. As protein: CASSLVGGGYTF.

The chain couples TRBV11-2 to TRBJ2-2, with 8 bases that match TRBD1. V dropped 2 bases and J dropped 4; count of bases not matched to a gene: 3. This CDR3 region has 15 residues. Germline values: CDR1 SGHAT, CDR2 FQNNGV. The CDR3 region has the DNA TGTGCCAGCAGCTTAAGGGGACAGGCCACCGGGGAGCTGTTTTTT. Translated: CASSLRGQATGELFF. Combining the CDR3 with reference TRBV11-2 and TRBJ2-2 gives the whole variable domain EAGVAQSPRYKIIEKRQSVAFWCNPISGHATLYWYQQILGQGPKLLIQFQNNGVVDDSQLPKDRFSAERLKGVDSTLKIQPAKLEDSAVYLCASSLRGQATGELFFGEGSRLTVL.

The chain carries TRBV11-2 and TRBJ1-1, with D possibly TRBD1 on 6 matching bases. Germline values: CDR1 SGHAT, CDR2 FQNNGV. The CDR3 extends over 13 amino acids. V shed 5 bases and J shed 8 bases, with 15 bases lying between them. DNA of the CDR3: TGTGCCAGCAGCGCGACAGGAGTCGGGGAAGCTTTCTTT. It yields the protein CASSATGVGEAFF.

The chain recombines TRBV19 with TRBJ1-6, with 7 bases lining up with TRBD1. The CDR3 has 14 residues. CDR1 and CDR2 (germline): LNHDA, SQIVND (reference sequence). V was pared by 5 bases and J by 6 bases, with 4 bases of the junction left unmatched. The CDR3 spells CASSYRGGNSPLHF. The CDR3 DNA reads as TGTGCCAGTAGTTACAGGGGAGGTAATTCACCCCTCCACTTT.

V gene TRBV6-6 combines with J gene TRBJ2-1; the match to TRBD2 covers 9 bases. This CDR3 region has 15 residues. With V trimmed by 4 bases and J by 10 bases, 11 bases remained unmatched. CDR1 and CDR2 from the germline V gene are MNHNY and SVGAGI (reference sequence). CDR3 DNA sequence: TGTGCCAGCAGTTCTGACCTAGGTAGCGGGGGAGAGCAGTTCTTC. Amino acids: CASSSDLGSGGEQFF.

The rearrangement uses TRBV20-1 and TRBJ1-4, with D possibly being TRBD1 (5 bases). The CDR3 is 11 amino acids. The V gene's germline CDR1 is DFQATT and CDR2 SNEGSKA (reference sequence). The V end was cut by 5 bases, the J end by 8 bases, with 9 bases between. CDR3 DNA sequence: TGCAGTGCTCGACAGTTCGAAAAACTGTTTTTT. Translating gives CSARQFEKLFF.

This chain links TRBV11-3 with TRBJ2-2, with TRBD1 identical over 8 bases. The V and J ends lost 7 bases and 6 bases, in that order; junction bases with no gene match: 16. This CDR3 contains 17 residues. Per germline, CDR1 SGHNT and CDR2 YENEEA. The CDR3, as DNA: TGTGCCAGCACCCGTACTCCGGGACAGGATTGGGCCGGGGAGCTGTTTTTT. As protein: CASTRTPGQDWAGELFF.

V gene TRBV28 combines with J gene TRBJ1-4; 9 bases are shared with TRBD1. Unmatched junction bases numbered 1, after V lost 2 bases and J lost 6 bases. The CDR3 has 14 residues. Germline CDR1 reads MDHEN; CDR2 reads SYDVKM. CDR3 residues: CASSLRDRDEKLFF. The CDR3, as DNA: TGTGCCAGCAGTTTAAGGGACAGGGATGAAAAACTGTTTTTT.

The genes are TRBV5-6 and TRBJ2-1; 7 bases match TRBD1. The V gene's germline CDR1 is SGHDT and CDR2 YYEEEE. The CDR3 covers 15 residues. With V trimmed by 4 bases and J by 3 bases, 7 bases remained unmatched. CDR3 bases: TGTGCCAGCAGCGTCCGGGACAGATACTACAATGAGCAGTTCTTC. As protein: CASSVRDRYYNEQFF.

The chain is built from TRBV7-9 and TRBJ2-2; 7 bases match TRBD1. V shed 3 bases, J shed 8 bases, and the junction held 12 bases outside the gene matches. CDR1 is SEHNR and CDR2 is FQNEAQ in the germline V gene (reference sequence). This CDR3 region has 16 residues. CDR3 sequence reads: CASSFPGQRIPGELFF. The CDR3 DNA is TGTGCCAGCAGCTTCCCGGGACAGAGGATCCCTGGGGAGCTGTTTTTT.

The V gene is TRBV2, the J gene TRBJ2-3, with 8 nucleotides matching TRBD2. Germline V gives CDR1 SNHLY, CDR2 FYNNEI. V gave up 3 bases and J gave up 4 bases; unmatched junction bases: 6. The CDR3 loop spans 15 amino acids. The CDR3 sequence: CASSEGLEVSDTQYF. The DNA for the CDR3 is TGTGCCAGCAGTGAGGGACTAGAGGTCTCAGATACGCAGTATTTT. The variable domain in full, completed from reference TRBV2 and TRBJ2-3, reads EPEVTQTPSHQVTQMGQEVILRCVPISNHLYFYWYRQILGQKVEFLVSFYNNEISEKSEIFDDQFSVERPDGSNFTLKIRSTKLEDSAMYFCASSEGLEVSDTQYFGPGTRLTVL.